This TCR beta chain comes out of a study of blood T cells in healthy people across ages. Regarding the study as a whole: Both higher diversity and more naive CD4+ cells marked long-lived donors when set against aged donors. With unsorted PBMCs, a conclusive comparison of naive versus antigen-experienced cells was not possible.

Next came a second PCR, run for roughly 6 to 11 cycles, which used a sample-barcoded 5' primer along with a J-beta primer mix. TCRdb re-analysed the 5' RACE reads in MiXCR, keeping a single row per CDR3 protein. The sample records hundreds of thousands of distinct CDR3 sequences, 45% to 50% being singletons. No fewer than 5.5 micrograms of total RNA were isolated from every sample. Looked up from germline, CDR1 is SQVTM and CDR2 is ANQGSEA. Trimming took 8 bases from V and 8 from J; bases not matched to a gene: 11. The CDR3 sequence is 13 residues long. This clonotype came up many times. As yet, its antigen is unknown.

The clonotype comes from a man aged 30 to 39 in good health. Input material: blood. The chain links TRBV29-1 to TRBJ2-1; 8 bases match TRBD2. The CDR3 loop is CSPPGTSLHEQFF. In DNA form, the CDR3 reads TGCAGCCCCCCCGGGACTAGTTTACATGAGCAGTTCTTC.